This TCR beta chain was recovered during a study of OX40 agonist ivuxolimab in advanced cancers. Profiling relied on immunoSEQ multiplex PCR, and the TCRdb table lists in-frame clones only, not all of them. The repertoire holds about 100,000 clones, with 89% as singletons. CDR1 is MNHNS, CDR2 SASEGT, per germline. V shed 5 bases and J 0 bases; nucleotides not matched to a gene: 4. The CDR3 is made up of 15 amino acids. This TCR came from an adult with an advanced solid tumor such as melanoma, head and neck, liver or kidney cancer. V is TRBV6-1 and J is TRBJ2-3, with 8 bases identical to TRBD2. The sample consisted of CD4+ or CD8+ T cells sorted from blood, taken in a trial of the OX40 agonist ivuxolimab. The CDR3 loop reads CASSFTSGSTDTQYF. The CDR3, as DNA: TGTGCCAGCAGTTTTACTAGCGGTAGCACAGATACGCAGTATTTT.